Here is one T cell receptor beta chain with its context. The data were obtained in a study of PD-L1 blockade in urothelial cancer. Study details: Bladder-origin urothelial cancer in males described about 85% of the 29 patients. Specimens of blood held a median count of 141,255 T cells.

Trimming removed 4 bases at V and 7 bases at J, with 8 bases between. The CDR3 is 12 residues long. Germline V gene lookup returns CDR1 MDHEN and CDR2 SYDVKM. Synthetic TCR analog templates were added to each PCR reaction. Assay: immunoSEQ multiplex PCR; the TCRdb copy retains only in-frame clones and omits some. The sample lists 65,000 to 90,000 clones, around 83% occurring once. The time point was: pretreatment peripheral blood. This specimen consisted of PBMCs, obtained around atezolizumab (anti-PD-L1) treatment. This sequence joins TRBV28 and TRBJ1-5, with unresolved D. This TCR was sampled from a woman in her 70s with urothelial cancer. CDR3 amino acids: CASSSTEQPQHF. CDR3 nucleotides: TGTGCCAGCAGTTCCACAGAGCAGCCCCAGCATTTT.